This T cell receptor (beta chain) was retrieved from a study of shared clonotypes between healthy human individuals. As to this clone: Its antigen is not known.

The donors, all of them Caucasian adults, lived in Nashville, Tennessee. Findings and caveats of the study: Donors were few, which limited the genetic and exposure-history diversity represented. Incompleteness in sorted-subset sequencing, despite large depth, was shown by rarefaction.

TCRdb's table, derived via immunoSEQ multiplex PCR, lists solely in-frame clones and lacks some. The sample lists about 2.4 million clones; 93% were seen once. From germline, CDR1 is LNHNV and CDR2 YYDKDF (reference sequence). Trimming removed 1 base from V and 3 bases from J, with 9 bases in between. The CDR3 spans 14 residues. The sample consisted of naive CD4+ T cells from PBMCs. Subset here: CD45RA+ positively selected. This TCR derives from a man aged 18 to 30 in good health. Some clones in this sample may be carry-over from other donors' samples. The chain links TRBV15 to TRBJ1-1; TRBD1 is a possible D gene (5 bases). The CDR3 region is CATSRVGDYTEAFF. The CDR3 bases are TGTGCCACCAGCAGAGTAGGGGATTACACTGAAGCTTTCTTT.